This T cell receptor (beta chain) was recorded in a study of T cells in Graves' hyperthyroidism and ophthalmopathy. Study-level findings and limits: Before onset, by a median of approximately 5.9 months, the model predicted ophthalmopathy.

Researchers took RNA transcripts and amplified the TCR beta CDR3 regions from them. Initially, a first-round RT-PCR of the TCR CDR3 employed the HTBI primer set. TCRdb ran MiXCR on the multiplex PCR reads and lists one entry per CDR3 protein. The sample carries fewer than 600,000 distinct CDR3 sequences, about an eighth recorded once. This clonotype was found many times. As yet, its antigen is unknown. The CDR3 contains 12 residues. Looked up from germline, CDR1 is SGHAT and CDR2 is FQNNGV. Trimming took 10 bases from V and 4 from J, leaving 13 bases between them. The rearrangement joins TRBV11-2 to TRBJ1-1; no clear D gene. The specimen sequenced was blood. The receptor comes from a young woman with Graves' hyperthyroidism. The DNA of the CDR3 is TGTGCCATCCGGAGGTCTACCACTGAAGCTTTCTTT. Translating it yields CAIRRSTTEAFF.